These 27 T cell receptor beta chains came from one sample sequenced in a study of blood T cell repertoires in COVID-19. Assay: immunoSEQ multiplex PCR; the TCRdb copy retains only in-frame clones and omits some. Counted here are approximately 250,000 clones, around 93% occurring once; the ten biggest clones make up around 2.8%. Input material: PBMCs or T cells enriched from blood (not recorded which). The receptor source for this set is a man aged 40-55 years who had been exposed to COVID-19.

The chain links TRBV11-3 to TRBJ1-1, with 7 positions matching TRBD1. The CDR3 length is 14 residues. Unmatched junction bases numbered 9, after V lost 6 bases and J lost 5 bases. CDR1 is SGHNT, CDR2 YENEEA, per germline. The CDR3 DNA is TGTGCCAGCAGTTCTGAGGGGGCTGGAACTGAAGCTTTCTTT. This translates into CASSSEGAGTEAFF.

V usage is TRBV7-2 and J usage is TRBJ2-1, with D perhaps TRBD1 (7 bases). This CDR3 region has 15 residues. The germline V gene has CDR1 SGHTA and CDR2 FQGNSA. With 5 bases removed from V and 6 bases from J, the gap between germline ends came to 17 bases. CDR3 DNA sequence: TGTGCCAGCAGCCAAAGGCCGCAGGGGGGCAATGAGCAGTTCTTC. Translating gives CASSQRPQGGNEQFF.

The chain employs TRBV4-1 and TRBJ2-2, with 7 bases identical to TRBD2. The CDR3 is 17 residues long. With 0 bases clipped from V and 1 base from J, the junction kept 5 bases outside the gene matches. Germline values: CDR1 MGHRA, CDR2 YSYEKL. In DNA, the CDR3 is TGCGCCAGCAGCCAAGAGGGAGGGGCGAGGAACACCGGGGAGCTGTTTTTT. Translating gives CASSQEGGARNTGELFF.

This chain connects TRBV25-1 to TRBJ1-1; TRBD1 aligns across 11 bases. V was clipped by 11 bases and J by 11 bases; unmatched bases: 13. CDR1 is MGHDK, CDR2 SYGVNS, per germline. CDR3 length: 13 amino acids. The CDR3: CAAGTGGRLGAFF. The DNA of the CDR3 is TGTGCCGCTGGGACAGGGGGTAGGTTAGGGGCTTTCTTT.

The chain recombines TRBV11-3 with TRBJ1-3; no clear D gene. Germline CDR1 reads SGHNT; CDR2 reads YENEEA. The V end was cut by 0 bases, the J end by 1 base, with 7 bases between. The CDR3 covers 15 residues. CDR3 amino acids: CASSLDLTSGNTIYF. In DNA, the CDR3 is TGTGCCAGCAGCTTAGATCTAACTTCTGGAAACACCATATATTTT.

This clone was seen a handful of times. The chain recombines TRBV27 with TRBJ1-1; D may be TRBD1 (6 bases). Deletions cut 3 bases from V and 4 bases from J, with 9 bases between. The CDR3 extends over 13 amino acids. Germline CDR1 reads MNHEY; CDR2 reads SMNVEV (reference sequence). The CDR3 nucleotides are TGTGCCAGCAGTTTTCAGGGGTTCACTGAAGCTTTCTTT. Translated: CASSFQGFTEAFF.

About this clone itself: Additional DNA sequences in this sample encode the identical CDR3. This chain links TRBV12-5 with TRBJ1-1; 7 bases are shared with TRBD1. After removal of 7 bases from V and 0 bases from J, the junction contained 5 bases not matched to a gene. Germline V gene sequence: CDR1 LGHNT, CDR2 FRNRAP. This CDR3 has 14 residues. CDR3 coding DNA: TGTGCTAGTGATAGGACAGGCTTGAACACTGAAGCTTTCTTT. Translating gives CASDRTGLNTEAFF.

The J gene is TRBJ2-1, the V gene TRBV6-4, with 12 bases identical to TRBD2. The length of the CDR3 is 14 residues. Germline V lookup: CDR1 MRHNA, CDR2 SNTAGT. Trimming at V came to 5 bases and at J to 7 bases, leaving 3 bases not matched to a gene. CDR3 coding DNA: TGTGCCAGCAGTTTCCTAGCGGGAGGGAATGAGCAGTTCTTC. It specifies CASSFLAGGNEQFF.

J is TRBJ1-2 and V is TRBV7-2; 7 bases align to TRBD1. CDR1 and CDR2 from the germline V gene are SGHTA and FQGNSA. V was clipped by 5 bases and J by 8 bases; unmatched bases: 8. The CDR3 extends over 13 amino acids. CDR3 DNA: TGTGCCAGCAGCGCGGGACAGCAGGGAGGCTACACCTTC. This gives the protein CASSAGQQGGYTF.

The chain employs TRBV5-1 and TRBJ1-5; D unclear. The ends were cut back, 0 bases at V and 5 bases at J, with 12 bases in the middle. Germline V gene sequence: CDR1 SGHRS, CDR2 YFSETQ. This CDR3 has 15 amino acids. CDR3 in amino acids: CASSLDGETDQPQHF. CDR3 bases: TGCGCCAGCAGCTTGGACGGGGAAACGGATCAGCCCCAGCATTTT.

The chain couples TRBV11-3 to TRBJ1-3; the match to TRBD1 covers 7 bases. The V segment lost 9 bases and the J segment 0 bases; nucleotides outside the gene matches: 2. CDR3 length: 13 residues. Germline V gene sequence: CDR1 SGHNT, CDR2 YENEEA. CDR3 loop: CASTGDSGNTIYF. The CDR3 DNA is TGTGCCAGTACAGGGGACTCTGGAAACACCATATATTTT.

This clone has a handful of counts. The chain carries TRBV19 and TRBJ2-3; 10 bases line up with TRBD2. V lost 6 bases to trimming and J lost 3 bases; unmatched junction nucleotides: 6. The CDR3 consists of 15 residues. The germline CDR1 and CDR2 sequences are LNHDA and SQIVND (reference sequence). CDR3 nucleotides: TGTGCCAGTAGAACCCTAGCGGGAGAGACAGATACGCAGTATTTT. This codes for CASRTLAGETDTQYF.

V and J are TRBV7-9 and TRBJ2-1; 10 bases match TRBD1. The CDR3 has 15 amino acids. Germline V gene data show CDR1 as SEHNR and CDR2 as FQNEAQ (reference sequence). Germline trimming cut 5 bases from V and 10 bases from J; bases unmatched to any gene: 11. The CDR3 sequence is CASSPRDRGKGEQFF. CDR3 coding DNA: TGTGCCAGCAGCCCGCGGGACAGGGGCAAAGGGGAGCAGTTCTTC.

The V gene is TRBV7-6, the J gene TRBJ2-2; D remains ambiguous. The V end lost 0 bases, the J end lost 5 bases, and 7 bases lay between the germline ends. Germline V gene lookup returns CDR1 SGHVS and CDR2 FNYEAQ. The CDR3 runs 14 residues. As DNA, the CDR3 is TGTGCCAGCAGCTTAGCGCAGGAAACCGGGGAGCTGTTTTTT. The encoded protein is CASSLAQETGELFF.

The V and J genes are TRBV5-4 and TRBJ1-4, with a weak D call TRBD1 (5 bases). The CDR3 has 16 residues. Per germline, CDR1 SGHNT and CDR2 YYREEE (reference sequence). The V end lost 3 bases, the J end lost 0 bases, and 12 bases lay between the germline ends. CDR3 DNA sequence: TGTGCCAGCAGCTCGACAGAAATTGCAACTAATGAAAAACTGTTTTTT. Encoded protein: CASSSTEIATNEKLFF.

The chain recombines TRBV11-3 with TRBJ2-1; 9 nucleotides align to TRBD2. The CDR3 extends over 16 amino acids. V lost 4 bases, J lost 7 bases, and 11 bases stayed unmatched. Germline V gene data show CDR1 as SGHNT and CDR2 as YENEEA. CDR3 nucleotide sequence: TGTGCCAGCAGCTCGCGACTAGCGGAGGGGGGGAATGAGCAGTTCTTC. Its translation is CASSSRLAEGGNEQFF.

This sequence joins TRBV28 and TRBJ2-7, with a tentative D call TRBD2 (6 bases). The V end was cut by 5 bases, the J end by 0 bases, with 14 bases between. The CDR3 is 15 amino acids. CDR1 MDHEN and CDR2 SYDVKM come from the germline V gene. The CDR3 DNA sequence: TGTGCCAGCAGTCCCCTCGGGGGAGTCTCCTACGAGCAGTACTTC. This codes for CASSPLGGVSYEQYF.

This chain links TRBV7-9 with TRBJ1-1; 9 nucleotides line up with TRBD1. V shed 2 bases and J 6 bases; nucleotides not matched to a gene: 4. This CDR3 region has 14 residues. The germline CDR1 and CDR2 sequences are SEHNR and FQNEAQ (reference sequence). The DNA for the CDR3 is TGTGCCAGCAGCTTAAACAGGGGGCGGGCTGAAGCTTTCTTT. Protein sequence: CASSLNRGRAEAFF.

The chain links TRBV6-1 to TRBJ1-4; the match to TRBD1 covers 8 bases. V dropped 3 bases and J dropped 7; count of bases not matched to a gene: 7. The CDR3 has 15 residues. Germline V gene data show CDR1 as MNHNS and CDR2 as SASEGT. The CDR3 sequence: CASSEAGQAREKLFF. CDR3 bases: TGTGCCAGCAGTGAGGCGGGACAGGCCCGTGAAAAACTGTTTTTT.

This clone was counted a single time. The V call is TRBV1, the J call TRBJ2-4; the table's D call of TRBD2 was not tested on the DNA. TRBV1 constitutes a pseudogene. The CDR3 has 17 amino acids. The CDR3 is CTSRTSESILAKNIQYF. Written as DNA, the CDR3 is TGCACCAGCAGGACTAGCGAGTCAATTCTAGCCAAAAACATTCAGTACTTC.

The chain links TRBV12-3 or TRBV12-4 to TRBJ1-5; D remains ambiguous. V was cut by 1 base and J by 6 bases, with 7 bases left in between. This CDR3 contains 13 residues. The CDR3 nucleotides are TGTGCCAGCAGTTTAGTAAATGTTCAGCCCCAGCATTTT. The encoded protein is CASSLVNVQPQHF.

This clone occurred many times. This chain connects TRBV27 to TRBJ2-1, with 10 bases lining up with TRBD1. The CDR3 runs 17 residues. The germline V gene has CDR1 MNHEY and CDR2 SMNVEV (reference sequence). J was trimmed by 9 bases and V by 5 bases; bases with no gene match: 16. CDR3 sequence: CASSMTRVRDRGGEQFF. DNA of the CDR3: TGTGCCAGCAGTATGACCCGAGTCCGGGACAGGGGAGGTGAGCAGTTCTTC.

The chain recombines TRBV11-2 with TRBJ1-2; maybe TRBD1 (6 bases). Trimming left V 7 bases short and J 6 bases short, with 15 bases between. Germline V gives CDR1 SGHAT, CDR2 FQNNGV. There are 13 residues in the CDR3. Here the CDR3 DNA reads TGTGCCAGCACCTCCATGGGGGGGCATGGCTACACCTTC. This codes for CASTSMGGHGYTF.

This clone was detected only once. CDR3 loop: CSVDKTGHYGYTF. The CDR3 bases are TGCAGCGTAGACAAGACAGGCCACTATGGCTACACCTTC. The chain links TRBV29-1 to TRBJ1-2, with a tentative D call TRBD1 (6 bases). V shed 6 bases and J shed 3 bases, with 14 bases lying between them. Germline assignment: CDR1 SQVTM and CDR2 ANQGSEA. The CDR3 sequence is 13 residues long.

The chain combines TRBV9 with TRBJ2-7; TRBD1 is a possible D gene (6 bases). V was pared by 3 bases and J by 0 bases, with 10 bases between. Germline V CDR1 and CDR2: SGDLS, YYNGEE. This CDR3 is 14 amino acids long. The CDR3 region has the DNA TGTGCCAGCAGCGGACGGGACAACTCCTACGAGCAGTACTTC. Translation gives CASSGRDNSYEQYF.

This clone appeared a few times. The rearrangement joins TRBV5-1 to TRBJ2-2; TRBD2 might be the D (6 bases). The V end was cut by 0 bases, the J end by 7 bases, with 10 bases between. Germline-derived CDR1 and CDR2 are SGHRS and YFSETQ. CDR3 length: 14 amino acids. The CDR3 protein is CASSLDLANGELFF. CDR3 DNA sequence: TGCGCCAGCAGCTTGGACCTAGCGAACGGGGAGCTGTTTTTT.

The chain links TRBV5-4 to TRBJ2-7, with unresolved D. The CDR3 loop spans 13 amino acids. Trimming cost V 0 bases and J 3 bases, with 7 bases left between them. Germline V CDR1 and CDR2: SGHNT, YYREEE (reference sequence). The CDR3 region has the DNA TGTGCCAGCAGCTTGGGGCCGTTCTACGAGCAGTACTTC. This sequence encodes CASSLGPFYEQYF. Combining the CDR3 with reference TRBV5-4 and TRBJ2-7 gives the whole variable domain ETGVTQSPTHLIKTRGQQVTLRCSSQSGHNTVSWYQQALGQGPQFIFQYYREEENGRGNFPPRFSGLQFPNYSSELNVNALELDDSALYLCASSLGPFYEQYFGPGTRLTVT.